A single sample is the source of the 2 T cell receptor beta chains below, sequenced in a study of T cells after yellow fever vaccination. From the 5' RACE reads, TCRdb called clonotypes with MiXCR, one entry per CDR3 protein. This sample has under 500,000 distinct CDR3 sequences; about 17% occur once, and the top ten carry roughly a sixth. The source material was PBMCs, sampled before the yellow fever booster vaccination. Receptors were obtained from a man aged 18 to 29 who received the YFV17D yellow fever vaccine.

Here the CDR3 reads CASSLVSSGGTDTQYF. The CDR3 coding sequence is TGTGCCAGCAGCTTAGTTTCCAGCGGGGGCACAGATACGCAGTATTTT. The chain joins TRBV7-9 to TRBJ2-3; 7 nucleotides match TRBD2. CDR1 SEHNR and CDR2 FQNEAQ come from the germline V gene (reference sequence). Trimming removed 1 base from V and 1 base from J; junction bases left unmatched: 5. CDR3 length: 16 residues.

This clonotype has more than one count but fewer than ten. The gene calls are TRBV5-1 and TRBJ1-2, with D unresolved. Deletions cut 0 bases from V and 4 bases from J, with 10 bases between. This CDR3 has 14 residues. The germline gives CDR1 SGHRS, CDR2 YFSETQ. CDR3 coding DNA: TGCGCCAGCAGCTTGGCGCACGGATCCTATGGCTACACCTTC. Translation gives CASSLAHGSYGYTF.